This T cell receptor (beta chain) was obtained from a study of CD8+ T cells in alopecia areata (dated 2018 in TCRdb). Study-level background: Treated patients were enrolled in an open-label pilot trial of oral tofacitinib at 5 to 10 mg twice daily for moderate-to-severe alopecia areata. Patients stayed on tofacitinib for 6 to 18 months and then had 6 months of follow-up off drug so that delayed response and recurrence could be assessed. In humans, TCRbeta sequencing was performed on scalp tissue and on sorted CD4+ and CD8+ peripheral blood T cells from healthy controls and from patients with patchy or totalis/universalis alopecia areata. immunoSEQ multiplex PCR using 35 Vbeta forward primers and 13 Jbeta reverse primers was used to amplify TCRbeta CDR3 regions. Disease severity in treated patients was measured with the SALT score, which quantifies the percentage of affected scalp surface area. RNA came from the PAXgene miRNA kit for fixed scalp, the miRNeasy kit for PBMCs, and the RNeasy kit for mouse skin. Scalp clonality was compared among normal scalp (n=4), patchy alopecia areata scalp (n=8), and alopecia totalis/universalis scalp (n=8). The study used high-throughput TCRbeta sequencing to examine T cell clonal expansion in alopecia areata, in both the C3H/HeJ mouse model and human patients. Biopsies were taken from tofacitinib-treated patients at baseline and at 4 and 24 weeks of treatment, and a later scalp biopsy was taken in several of the tofacitinib-treated patients.

The library was made by the immunoSEQ multiplex PCR assay. RNA was extracted from all samples and reverse transcribed into cDNA as template for TCR sequencing. SuperScript III was used to make first-strand cDNA, primed with a 2:1 mix of oligo-dT and random hexamers. A synthetic immune receptor repertoire was used to gauge amplification bias, and whatever bias remained was removed computationally. As for how the authors treated the data: After raw reads were preprocessed to remove errors, the CDR3 was defined following IMGT conventions as running from the conserved cysteine to phenylalanine. To get clonality, Shannon entropy was normalized by log2 of the number of productive unique TCRs and the result was subtracted from 1. Whether each scalp clone was CD4 or CD8 was inferred by checking scalp TCRbeta sequences against the CD4 and CD8 repertoires from sorted blood. TCRdb's version of the immuneACCESS table is confined to in-frame rearrangements and falls short of the full clone set. An unresolved V gene accounts for under half of the shortfall where checked; the remainder is of unknown origin. D and trimming were read from the DNA, whereas the V and J calls and clone size are those reported in that table. Recorded for this sample are over 150,000 clones; about 55% of them occurred a single time. The ten largest clones add up to roughly a tenth of the sample.

The time point label for this specimen denotes: 20 to 30 weeks on oral tofacitinib. Sample treatment or condition, as interpreted from the label and publication: oral pan-JAK inhibitor, 5-10 mg twice daily. Lesional scalp punch biopsies and peripheral blood were obtained from alopecia areata patients. PBMCs were isolated by density centrifugation and stained for CD3, CD4 and CD8, and CD4+ and CD8+ T cells were sorted on a FACSAria. This clone was counted only a few times. Its antigen has not been determined. Base qualities were left out, and no much larger clone turns up one base away. The CDR3 has 12 amino acids, counting the end cysteine and phenylalanine. The read is trimmed to its CDR3 DNA, 36 bases read in frame from base 1. V drops 5 bases and J drops 6 bases, leaving 8 bases in between. CDR1 and CDR2 are drawn from the germline V gene (reference sequence): PRHDT, FYEKMQ. Study-level results and caveats: TCR sequences shared between patients were less clear than in mice, possibly partly because of HLA diversity in the patient population. Many expanded lesional clones were found to persist in scalp and blood during tofacitinib treatment, and relapse after treatment cessation may be partly explained by this persistence. Compared with normal scalp, lesional scalp had higher clonality and more expanded CD8+ clones, particularly in alopecia totalis/universalis, a pattern that suggests antigenic drive. Tofacitinib significantly lowered scalp clonality and the number of expanded CD8+ clones among the top 100 scalp clones. Resident alphabeta T cells in normal human skin are also sequenced, complicating scalp TCR repertoire analysis, unlike mouse skin dominated by gammadelta T cells. Because the treated cohort was small and included a single nonresponder, larger studies are needed to assess links between baseline CD8+ expansion and response.

The chain is assembled from TRBV13 and TRBJ2-1, and the D gene may be TRBD2, 7 bases matching. The source of this sequence is a human donor with alopecia areata. Sequencing was performed on CD8+ T cells sorted from blood, taken at week 24, from a patient treated with tofacitinib. This receptor has the CDR3 CASSGGANEQFF. The nucleotide sequence reads as follows: TGTGCCAGCAGCGGGGGGGCCAATGAGCAGTTCTTC.